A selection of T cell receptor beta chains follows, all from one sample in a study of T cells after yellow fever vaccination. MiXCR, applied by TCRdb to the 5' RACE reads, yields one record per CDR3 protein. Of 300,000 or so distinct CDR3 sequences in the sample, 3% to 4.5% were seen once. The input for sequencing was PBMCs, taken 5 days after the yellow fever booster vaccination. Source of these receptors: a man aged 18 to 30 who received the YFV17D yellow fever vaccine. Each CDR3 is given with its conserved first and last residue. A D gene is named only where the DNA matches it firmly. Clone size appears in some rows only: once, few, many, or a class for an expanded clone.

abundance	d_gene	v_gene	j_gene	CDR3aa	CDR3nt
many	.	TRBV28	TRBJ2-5	CASKRGGGSQETQYF	TGTGCCAGCAAGAGGGGTGGTGGATCTCAAGAGACCCAGTACTTC
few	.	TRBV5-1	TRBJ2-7	CASSLSASNYEQYF	TGCGCCAGCAGCTTGTCAGCATCCAACTACGAGCAGTACTTC
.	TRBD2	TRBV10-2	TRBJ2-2	CASSPITSANTGELFF	TGCGCCAGCAGCCCGATCACTAGCGCGAACACCGGGGAGCTGTTTTTT
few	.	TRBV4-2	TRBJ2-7	CASSPSLMSSYEQYF	TGTGCCAGCAGCCCTAGCTTAATGTCCTCCTACGAGCAGTACTTC
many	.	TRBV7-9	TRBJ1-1	CASRRAGDAEAFF	TGTGCCAGCAGGAGAGCGGGGGACGCTGAAGCTTTCTTT
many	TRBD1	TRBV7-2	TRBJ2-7	CASSSFRGPTSYEQYF	TGTGCCAGCAGCTCCTTCAGGGGGCCGACCTCCTACGAGCAGTACTTC
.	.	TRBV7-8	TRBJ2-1	CASSSKRVPSPSYNEQFF	TGTGCCAGCAGCTCAAAGAGGGTGCCCTCCCCCTCTTACAATGAGCAGTTCTTC
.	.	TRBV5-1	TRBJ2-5	CASSLYSLHGYQETQYF	TGCGCCAGCAGCTTGTACAGTCTCCATGGGTACCAAGAGACCCAGTACTTC
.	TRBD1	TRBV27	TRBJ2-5	CASSLLQGASGETQYF	TGTGCCAGCAGTCTATTACAGGGGGCAAGCGGAGAGACCCAGTACTTC
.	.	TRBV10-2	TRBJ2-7	CASGEAGEQYF	TGCGCCAGCGGGGAGGCGGGCGAGCAGTACTTC
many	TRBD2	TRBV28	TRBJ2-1	CASRLLAGAYNEQFF	TGTGCCAGCAGACTGCTAGCGGGGGCTTACAATGAGCAGTTCTTC
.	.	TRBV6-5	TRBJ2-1	CASSYSGWNEQFF	TGTGCCAGCAGTTACTCCGGGTGGAATGAGCAGTTCTTC
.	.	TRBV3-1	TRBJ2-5	CASSQIGETQYF	TGTGCCAGCAGCCAAATAGGGGAGACCCAGTACTTC
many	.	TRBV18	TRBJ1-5	CASSPTGQPQHF	TGTGCCAGCTCACCAACAGGACAGCCCCAGCATTTT
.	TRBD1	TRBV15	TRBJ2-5	CATSSDRGRQETQYF	TGTGCCACCAGCAGCGACAGGGGTAGGCAAGAGACCCAGTACTTC
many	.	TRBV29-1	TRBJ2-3	CSVADFRTDTQYF	TGCAGCGTGGCCGACTTTAGGACAGATACGCAGTATTTT
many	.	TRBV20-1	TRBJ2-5	CSGDVGLQETQYF	TGCAGTGGAGACGTGGGGCTTCAAGAGACCCAGTACTTC
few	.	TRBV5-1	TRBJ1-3	CASSLPSDAGVGGNTIYF	TGCGCCAGCAGCTTGCCCAGTGATGCGGGAGTGGGTGGAAACACCATATATTTT
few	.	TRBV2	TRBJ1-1	CASNAVNTEAFF	TGTGCCAGCAATGCGGTCAACACTGAAGCTTTCTTT
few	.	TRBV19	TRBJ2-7	CASSIYLKDTYEQYF	TGTGCCAGTAGTATCTACCTCAAGGACACCTACGAGCAGTACTTC
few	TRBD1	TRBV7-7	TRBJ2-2	CASSEQGIANTGELFF	TGTGCCAGCAGCGAACAGGGGATCGCGAACACCGGGGAGCTGTTTTTT
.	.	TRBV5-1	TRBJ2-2	CASSLVFGNTGELFF	TGCGCCAGCAGCTTGGTGTTCGGCAACACCGGGGAGCTGTTTTTT
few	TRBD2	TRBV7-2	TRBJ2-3	CASRRSGGVRDTQYF	TGTGCCAGCAGGCGTAGCGGGGGGGTAAGGGATACGCAGTATTTT
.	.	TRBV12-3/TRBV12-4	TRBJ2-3	CASSAGIGTDTQYF	TGTGCCAGCAGCGCGGGTATCGGCACAGATACGCAGTATTTT
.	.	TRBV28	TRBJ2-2	CASSSPGAAGELFF	TGTGCCAGCAGTTCCCCAGGGGCTGCCGGGGAGCTGTTTTTT
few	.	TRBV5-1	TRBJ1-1	CASSIQERAEAFF	TGCGCCAGCAGTATACAGGAGAGGGCTGAAGCTTTCTTT
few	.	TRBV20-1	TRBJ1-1	CSASNRAPQEAFF	TGCAGTGCTAGCAATCGGGCTCCGCAGGAAGCTTTCTTT
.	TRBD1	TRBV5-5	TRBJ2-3	CASSRDRGYTDTQYF	TGTGCCAGCAGCCGCGACAGGGGTTACACAGATACGCAGTATTTT
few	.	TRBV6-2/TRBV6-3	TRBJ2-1	CASSSWLGGKFF	TGTGCCAGCAGTAGTTGGCTCGGGGGCAAGTTCTTC
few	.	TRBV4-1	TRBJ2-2	CASSQGTVPTGELFF	TGCGCCAGCAGCCAAGGAACAGTCCCTACCGGGGAGCTGTTTTTT
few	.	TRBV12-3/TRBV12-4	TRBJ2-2	CASSPLGGRTGELFF	TGTGCCAGCAGTCCCCTAGGGGGGCGTACCGGGGAGCTGTTTTTT
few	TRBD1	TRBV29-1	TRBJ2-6	CSVPRGPGANVLTF	TGCAGCGTTCCAAGGGGGCCCGGGGCCAACGTCCTGACTTTC
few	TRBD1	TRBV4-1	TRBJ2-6	CASSQARGPLKANVLTF	TGCGCCAGCAGCCAAGCCAGGGGGCCTCTCAAGGCCAACGTCCTGACTTTC
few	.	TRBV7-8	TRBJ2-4	CASSPPGREAKNIQYF	TGTGCCAGCAGCCCGCCGGGACGGGAAGCCAAAAACATTCAGTACTTC
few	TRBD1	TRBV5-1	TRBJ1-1	CASSRAAGQRNTEAFF	TGCGCCAGCAGCCGTGCGGCGGGACAGAGGAACACTGAAGCTTTCTTT
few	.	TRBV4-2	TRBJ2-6	CASSQGGHAGANVLTF	TGTGCCAGCAGCCAGGGAGGACATGCGGGGGCCAACGTCCTGACTTTC
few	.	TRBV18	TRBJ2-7	CASSLFSGSEPYEQYF	TGTGCCAGCTCGCTCTTCAGCGGATCTGAACCCTACGAGCAGTACTTC
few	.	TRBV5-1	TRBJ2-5	CASSVGTAHQETQYF	TGCGCCAGCAGCGTTGGGACGGCCCACCAAGAGACCCAGTACTTC
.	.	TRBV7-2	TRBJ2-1	CASSSAPGYNEQFF	TGTGCCAGCAGCTCGGCCCCAGGGTACAATGAGCAGTTCTTC
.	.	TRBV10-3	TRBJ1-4	CAISDRPPGQNEKLFF	TGTGCCATCAGTGACCGTCCGCCGGGACAAAACGAAAAACTGTTTTTT
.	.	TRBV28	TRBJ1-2	CASSQPGFGSYGYTF	TGTGCCAGCAGCCAACCGGGGTTCGGATCGTATGGCTACACCTTC
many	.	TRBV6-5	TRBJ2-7	CASSYSLRGHYEQYF	TGTGCCAGCAGTTACTCGCTTCGGGGACACTACGAGCAGTACTTC